The 10 T cell receptor beta chains in this list originate from one sample, sequenced in a study of regulatory T cells in long-lasting Graves disease. According to the study, TCR beta libraries were built with iRepertoire HTBI primers and CDR3-region Arm-PCR. TCRdb re-analysed the multiplex PCR reads in MiXCR, keeping a single row per CDR3 protein. The sample yields about 460,000 distinct CDR3 sequences, about 22% seen once. Time point denoted: persistent/refractory GD, antithyroid drugs over 5 years with positive TRAb. The authors made the TCR library using RNA they extracted from PBMCs. Sample: peripheral blood mononuclear cells (PBMCs), taken when the disease was refractory, from a patient treated with antithyroid drugs. The receptors derive from a female donor with Graves disease.

The chain uses TRBV4-1 and TRBJ2-7; D may be TRBD1 (6 bases). V shed 4 bases and J shed 0 bases, with 19 bases lying between them. The CDR3 is 17 residues long. Per the germline V gene, CDR1 is MGHRA and CDR2 is YSYEKL. In DNA form, the CDR3 reads TGCGCCAGCAGCCCAGGCCCCCCAGGGGTTAGCTCCTACGAGCAGTACTTC. It encodes CASSPGPPGVSSYEQYF.

The sample holds many counts of this clonotype. The V gene is TRBV20-1, the J gene TRBJ2-5; possibly TRBD2 for D (6 bases). Germline assignment: CDR1 DFQATT and CDR2 SNEGSKA (reference sequence). V lost 6 bases and J lost 7, with 18 bases in between. There are 13 residues in the CDR3. CDR3 DNA sequence: TGCAGTGCCCGCCGGGACTCAAAGAGGACCCAGTACTTC. Translated, it gives CSARRDSKRTQYF.

This clonotype has just a few counts. This rearrangement joins TRBV7-2 to TRBJ1-3; D unclear. Germline V gene sequence: CDR1 SGHTA, CDR2 FQGNSA. V was clipped by 1 base and J by 0 bases, with 10 bases between them. The CDR3 length is 16 residues. In nucleotides, the CDR3 is TGTGCCAGCAGCTTAGGGGCAGCCAACTCTGGAAACACCATATATTTT. This sequence encodes CASSLGAANSGNTIYF.

Ten or more counts support this clonotype. The gene calls are TRBV20-1 and TRBJ1-5; D possibly corresponds to TRBD1 (5 bases). V was pared by 1 base and J by 3 bases, with 7 bases between. The V gene's germline CDR1 is DFQATT and CDR2 SNEGSKA (reference sequence). CDR3 length equals 13 residues. As DNA, the CDR3 is TGCAGTGCTAGAGGGACACTCAATCAGCCCCAGCATTTT. As protein: CSARGTLNQPQHF.

The chain recombines TRBV12-3 or TRBV12-4 with TRBJ1-5; D unclear. The CDR3 runs to 13 residues. Trimming took off 6 bases at V and 4 bases at J, with 10 bases between the two ends. CDR3 residues: CASRERDNQPQHF. The CDR3, as DNA: TGTGCCAGCAGGGAGCGGGATAATCAGCCCCAGCATTTT.

This clonotype has only a few counts. The chain uses TRBV7-9 and TRBJ1-1; D remains ambiguous. Germline V gene sequence: CDR1 SEHNR, CDR2 FQNEAQ (reference sequence). The length of the CDR3 is 12 residues. Trimming took 7 bases from V and 1 from J, leaving 7 bases between them. DNA of the CDR3: TGTGCCAGCAAAAACACGAACACTGAAGCTTTCTTT. This encodes CASKNTNTEAFF.

This clonotype has a count of ten or more. This chain connects TRBV2 to TRBJ1-2, with TRBD1 identical over 7 bases. The CDR3 is 13 amino acids. Unmatched junction bases numbered 1, after V lost 2 bases and J lost 4 bases. Germline V gene sequence: CDR1 SNHLY, CDR2 FYNNEI. CDR3 DNA sequence: TGTGCCAGCAGTGAATACAGGGGCTATGGCTACACCTTC. It yields the protein CASSEYRGYGYTF.

In its sample, this clonotype was seen a few times. The chain recombines TRBV7-2 with TRBJ2-2; possibly TRBD2 for D (5 bases). This CDR3 has 15 amino acids. Germline CDR1 reads SGHTA; CDR2 reads FQGNSA. V gave up 1 base and J gave up 7 bases, with 13 bases separating them. CDR3 residues: CASSLVLDAGGELFF. As DNA, the CDR3 is TGTGCCAGCAGCTTAGTACTAGATGCGGGCGGGGAGCTGTTTTTT.

This clonotype has at least ten counts. The chain joins TRBV28 to TRBJ2-7; 8 positions agree with TRBD1. This CDR3 is built from 15 residues. Germline V gene data show CDR1 as MDHEN and CDR2 as SYDVKM. With V trimmed by 5 bases and J by 4 bases, 10 bases remained unmatched. For the CDR3, the DNA is TGTGCCAGCAGTCTTCCTGGGACAGGAGCTTACGAGCAGTACTTC. This codes for CASSLPGTGAYEQYF. Full variable domain (remainder filled in from reference TRBV28 and TRBJ2-7): DVKVTQSSRYLVKRTGEKVFLECVQDMDHENMFWYRQDPGLGLRLIYFSYDVKMKEKGDIPEGYSVSREKKERFSLILESASTNQTSMYLCASSLPGTGAYEQYFGPGTRLTVT.

This clonotype was found many times. The rearrangement uses TRBV27 and TRBJ2-4, with 11 nucleotides matching TRBD2. The CDR3 totals 18 residues. V gave up 5 bases and J gave up 4 bases; unmatched junction bases: 13. The germline V gene encodes CDR1 MNHEY and CDR2 SMNVEV (reference sequence). Here the CDR3 DNA reads TGTGCCAGCAGTAACGCCTCCCTAGCGGGAGGCCCGAAAAACATTCAGTACTTC. It specifies CASSNASLAGGPKNIQYF.